The 31 T cell receptor beta chains listed next were all sequenced from one sample in a study of early T cells in non-severe SARS-CoV-2 infection. From the 5' RACE reads, TCRdb called clonotypes with MiXCR, one entry per CDR3 protein. The table records approximately 100,000 distinct CDR3 sequences, approximately 10% of them present only once. The sequenced sample consisted of whole blood. The source of these receptors is an adult who was a healthcare worker with PCR-confirmed SARS-CoV-2 infection or an uninfected control (not recorded which).

The J gene is TRBJ1-1, the V gene TRBV7-2, with D hard to call. This CDR3 comprises 13 residues. Germline CDR1 reads SGHTA; CDR2 reads FQGNSA. With 5 bases removed from V and 11 bases from J, the gap between germline ends came to 18 bases. In DNA form, the CDR3 reads TGTGCCAGCAGCGTCGACCCCGGCTCAGACGCTTTCTTT. The encoded protein is CASSVDPGSDAFF.

This clonotype was detected many times. This chain uses TRBV4-1 with TRBJ2-7, with 8 bases identical to TRBD1. This CDR3 comprises 15 residues. V was clipped by 0 bases and J by 6 bases; unmatched bases: 7. Germline lookup yields CDR1 MGHRA and CDR2 YSYEKL. The CDR3 here is CASSQEETGGREQYF. The CDR3 region has the DNA TGCGCCAGCAGCCAAGAAGAAACAGGGGGGCGCGAGCAGTACTTC.

The V gene is TRBV27, the J gene TRBJ2-3; 8 bases line up with TRBD1. Germline V lookup: CDR1 MNHEY, CDR2 SMNVEV (reference sequence). The J segment lost 4 bases and the V segment lost 6 bases, leaving 21 bases of the junction unmatched. CDR3 length: 19 residues. The CDR3: CASRQRAGGDLEAPDTQYF. The CDR3 nucleotides are TGTGCCAGCAGGCAAAGGGCAGGGGGCGACCTCGAGGCCCCAGATACGCAGTATTTT.

The rearrangement uses TRBV28 and TRBJ1-1; TRBD1 is a possible D gene (5 bases). The germline V gene has CDR1 MDHEN and CDR2 SYDVKM. V was shortened by 5 bases and J by 0 bases, with 16 bases between the two germline ends. CDR3 length equals 16 residues. The CDR3 loop reads CASSPYRWGMNTEAFF. CDR3 nucleotides: TGTGCCAGCAGTCCGTACCGTTGGGGCATGAACACTGAAGCTTTCTTT.

This clonotype occurred a few times. The rearrangement uses TRBV20-1 and TRBJ2-7; 8 bases are shared with TRBD1. There are 16 residues in the CDR3. Germline V gene sequence: CDR1 DFQATT, CDR2 SNEGSKA (reference sequence). V lost 0 bases to trimming and J lost 3 bases; unmatched junction nucleotides: 10. In DNA form, the CDR3 reads TGCAGTGCTAGAGATCATCTGGACAGGGATTACTACGAGCAGTACTTC. This codes for CSARDHLDRDYYEQYF.

This clonotype was found a few times. The V and J genes are TRBV3-1 and TRBJ2-5; D uncertain. V lost 3 bases to trimming and J lost 6 bases, with 20 bases between them. CDR3 size: 16 residues. Germline V gene sequence: CDR1 LGHDT, CDR2 YNNKEL (reference sequence). The CDR3 region is CASSHVLTSGNKTQYF. In DNA, the CDR3 is TGTGCCAGCAGCCATGTCCTGACCTCTGGCAACAAGACCCAGTACTTC.

The sample holds many counts of this clonotype. The rearrangement uses TRBV20-1 and TRBJ2-7; D not resolved. Germline V gene sequence: CDR1 DFQATT, CDR2 SNEGSKA (reference sequence). V dropped 6 bases and J dropped 0 bases, with 18 bases sitting between them. This CDR3 has 15 amino acids. The CDR3 nucleotides are TGCAGTGCCCCTGATAGGGCAGAATTCTCCTACGAGCAGTACTTC. Its protein is CSAPDRAEFSYEQYF.

This clonotype was counted ten times or more. The CDR3 loop reads CASSLGLGQETQYF. The CDR3 nucleotides are TGTGCCAGCAGCTTGGGGCTTGGGCAAGAGACCCAGTACTTC. V is TRBV11-1 and J is TRBJ2-5, with D possibly matching TRBD1 (5 bases). CDR1 SGHAT and CDR2 FQDESV come from the germline V gene (reference sequence). Deletions cut 3 bases from V and 2 bases from J, with 10 bases between. CDR3 length: 14 amino acids.

This clonotype was recorded many times. This chain connects TRBV2 to TRBJ2-7; TRBD2 matches at 11 bases. The germline V gene has CDR1 SNHLY and CDR2 FYNNEI. The V gene end was trimmed by 7 bases and the J gene end by 6 bases; junction bases not matched to a gene: 23. The CDR3 sequence is 19 residues long. In DNA form, the CDR3 reads TGTGCCAGCACAGTCAACCCCAGGTCCCTGACTAGCGGGGACTTCGAGCAGTACTTC. Amino acids: CASTVNPRSLTSGDFEQYF. The variable domain in full, completed from reference TRBV2 and TRBJ2-7, reads EPEVTQTPSHQVTQMGQEVILRCVPISNHLYFYWYRQILGQKVEFLVSFYNNEISEKSEIFDDQFSVERPDGSNFTLKIRSTKLEDSAMYFCASTVNPRSLTSGDFEQYFGPGTRLTVT.

The genes are TRBV20-1 and TRBJ2-5; D tentatively reads TRBD1 or TRBD2 (5 bases each). V lost 3 bases and J 0 bases, leaving 17 bases between the germline ends. Looked up from germline, CDR1 is DFQATT and CDR2 is SNEGSKA (reference sequence). This CDR3 has 16 residues. CDR3 DNA: TGCAGTGCTAGGAAAACATTTGGGACGGACCAAGAGACCCAGTACTTC. Its translation: CSARKTFGTDQETQYF.

Only one count was recorded for this clonotype. The chain links TRBV20-1 to TRBJ1-1; a possible D gene is TRBD1 (5 bases). V lost 3 bases and J 4 bases, leaving 12 bases between the germline ends. Looked up from germline, CDR1 is DFQATT and CDR2 is SNEGSKA (reference sequence). This CDR3 is built from 13 residues. The CDR3 sequence is CSASSQRGTEAFF. The CDR3 DNA sequence: TGCAGTGCTAGCAGCCAGAGGGGCACTGAAGCTTTCTTT.

J is TRBJ1-2 and V is TRBV30; no clear D gene. Per germline, CDR1 GTSNPN and CDR2 SVGIG (reference sequence). V lost 0 bases, J lost 6 bases, and 11 bases lay in between. CDR3 length equals 13 residues. As DNA, the CDR3 is TGTGCCTGGAGTGTTGGTCAGAACGATGGCTACACCTTC. It encodes CAWSVGQNDGYTF. The variable domain in full, with the rest retrieved from reference TRBV30 and TRBJ1-2, is SQTIHQWPATLVQPVGSPLSLECTVEGTSNPNLYWYRQAAGRGLQLLFYSVGIGQISSEVPQNLSASRPQDRQFILSSKKLLLSDSGFYLCAWSVGQNDGYTFGSGTRLTVV.

This clonotype was counted between two and nine times. The chain couples TRBV5-1 to TRBJ1-5; a possible D gene is TRBD1 (6 bases). CDR1 is SGHRS, CDR2 YFSETQ, per germline. The CDR3 consists of 15 residues. V gave up 4 bases and J gave up 7 bases, with 18 bases separating them. The CDR3 region is CASSPLGDIGQPQHF. The CDR3 DNA reads as TGCGCCAGCAGCCCCCTGGGGGACATAGGGCAGCCCCAGCATTTT. The complete variable domain, with remaining parts taken from reference TRBV5-1 and TRBJ1-5, reads KAGVTQTPRYLIKTRGQQVTLSCSPISGHRSVSWYQQTPGQGLQFLFEYFSETQRNKGNFPGRFSGRQFSNSRSEMNVSTLELGDSALYLCASSPLGDIGQPQHFGDGTRLSIL.

This clonotype was counted between two and nine times. The chain employs TRBV4-1 and TRBJ2-1, with D uncertain. Germline CDR1 is MGHRA and CDR2 is YSYEKL. This CDR3 comprises 19 residues. V was pared by 0 bases and J by 0 bases, with 18 bases between. The CDR3 reads CASSQDQGPALSSYNEQFF. The DNA of the CDR3 is TGCGCCAGCAGCCAAGATCAAGGCCCAGCCCTAAGCTCCTACAATGAGCAGTTCTTC.

The rearrangement joins TRBV18 to TRBJ2-7; D call uncertain. V was clipped by 0 bases and J by 2 bases, with 11 bases between them. Germline CDR1 and CDR2: KGHSH and LQKENI. The CDR3 runs 15 residues. The CDR3 loop reads CASSPPSGKAYEQYF. DNA for the CDR3: TGTGCCAGCTCACCACCGTCCGGAAAGGCCTACGAGCAGTACTTC.

This clonotype was detected only a few times. V is TRBV11-2 and J is TRBJ2-7; D gene unclear. Germline CDR1 SGHAT, CDR2 FQNNGV. The CDR3 extends over 12 amino acids. Trimming took 1 base from V and 3 from J, leaving 4 bases between them. CDR3: CASSLGRYEQYF. Written as DNA, the CDR3 is TGTGCCAGCAGCTTAGGTCGCTACGAGCAGTACTTC.

This clonotype was observed a few times. The chain employs TRBV6-6 and TRBJ1-4; D possibly corresponds to TRBD1 (6 bases). V lost 6 bases and J 2 bases, leaving 16 bases between the germline ends. CDR1 is MNHNY and CDR2 is SVGAGI in the germline V gene (reference sequence). The length of the CDR3 is 16 residues. In DNA form, the CDR3 reads TGTGCCAGCAGCTCACGGCAGGGGAGGACTAATGAAAAACTGTTTTTT. This codes for CASSSRQGRTNEKLFF.

This chain links TRBV4-2 with TRBJ2-5, with D unresolved. The germline V and J ends were trimmed by 4 bases and 3 bases, with 15 bases remaining between them. Per the germline V gene, CDR1 is LGHNA and CDR2 is YNFKEQ. The CDR3 length is 15 residues. The CDR3 loop reads CASSPRTQTEETQYF. Written as DNA, the CDR3 is TGTGCCAGCAGCCCAAGAACACAGACCGAAGAGACCCAGTACTTC.

This clonotype came up a few times. This chain connects TRBV7-2 to TRBJ2-7; unclear D gene. The ends were cut back, 5 bases at V and 6 bases at J, with 14 bases in the middle. CDR1 is SGHTA, CDR2 FQGNSA, per germline. The CDR3 consists of 13 residues. The CDR3 nucleotides are TGTGCCAGCAGCCGGATAGCCCGGTCCGAGCAGTACTTC. Amino acids: CASSRIARSEQYF.

A few counts support this clonotype. This chain joins TRBV20-1 and TRBJ1-1; D is perhaps TRBD1 (5 bases). Trimming took off 7 bases at V and 3 bases at J, with 9 bases between the two ends. This CDR3 has 11 amino acids. Per the germline V gene, CDR1 is DFQATT and CDR2 is SNEGSKA (reference sequence). The CDR3 sequence: CSGRGDTEAFF. In DNA form, the CDR3 reads TGCAGTGGAAGAGGGGACACTGAAGCTTTCTTT.

There are many counts of this clonotype. V gene TRBV11-2 combines with J gene TRBJ2-3, with 7 bases aligning to TRBD1. CDR3 size: 14 residues. Germline V gives CDR1 SGHAT, CDR2 FQNNGV. J gave up 8 bases and V 5 bases, and 10 bases lay outside the gene matches. As DNA, the CDR3 is TGTGCCAGCAGCGCCGGGACAGAGGGGGTTACGCAGTATTTT. This encodes CASSAGTEGVTQYF.

This chain links TRBV29-1 with TRBJ1-1; 8 nucleotides agree with TRBD1. Germline-derived CDR1 and CDR2 are SQVTM and ANQGSEA. This CDR3 is built from 12 residues. The trim removed 6 bases at V and 3 bases at J, leaving 3 bases unmatched. CDR3 sequence: CSVDRGDTEAFF. The CDR3 coding sequence is TGCAGCGTCGACAGGGGAGACACTGAAGCTTTCTTT.

This clonotype appeared a few times. The rearrangement links TRBV3-1 to TRBJ2-7, with D perhaps matching TRBD2 (6 bases). V lost 5 bases and J 2 bases, leaving 10 bases between the germline ends. The CDR3 runs 13 residues. Germline V CDR1 and CDR2: LGHDT, YNNKEL (reference sequence). In DNA form, the CDR3 reads TGTGCCAGCAGCTATCGGGGGACCTACGAGCAGTACTTC. Translation: CASSYRGTYEQYF.

The chain has TRBV12-3 or TRBV12-4 and TRBJ2-3; a weak D match, TRBD1 (6 bases). This CDR3 region has 15 residues. The V end lost 7 bases, the J end lost 0 bases, and 14 bases lay between the germline ends. CDR3 in DNA: TGTGCCAGCATGCAGGGGCGCTTCAGCACAGATACGCAGTATTTT. Its protein product is CASMQGRFSTDTQYF.

On this clonotype: It is likely a read error, because the conserved phenylalanine at the end of the CDR3 is missing. The rearrangement links TRBV29-1 to TRBJ2-5; TRBD1 matches at 8 bases. Germline loops: CDR1 SQVTM, CDR2 ANQGSEA. The V segment lost 7 bases and the J segment 0 bases; nucleotides outside the gene matches: 7. The CDR3 is 14 residues long. Written as DNA, the CDR3 is TGCAGCGCGACTTCGACAGGGGACCAAGAGACCCAGTACATC. It codes for CSATSTGDQETQYI.

The chain employs TRBV29-1 and TRBJ2-1; possible D gene TRBD1, 5 bases. V lost 7 bases and J lost 8, with 21 bases in between. There are 14 residues in the CDR3. Germline V lookup: CDR1 SQVTM, CDR2 ANQGSEA. CDR3 loop: CSAGRRGSYYEQFF. In DNA, the CDR3 is TGCAGCGCTGGCCGAAGGGGCTCCTATTATGAGCAGTTCTTC.

This clonotype was detected ten times or more. The chain couples TRBV4-1 to TRBJ1-1; D unclear. Germline V gene data show CDR1 as MGHRA and CDR2 as YSYEKL. The CDR3 sequence is 14 residues long. Deletions cut 3 bases from V and 5 bases from J, with 13 bases between. The CDR3 DNA follows: TGCGCCAGCAGCCAGATCCCGACGGTTACTGAAGCTTTCTTT. Translating gives CASSQIPTVTEAFF.

This clonotype was seen repeatedly, ten times or more. The chain recombines TRBV20-1 with TRBJ2-2, with 8 bases identical to TRBD1. The CDR3 sequence is 15 residues long. Germline V gene data show CDR1 as DFQATT and CDR2 as SNEGSKA (reference sequence). Trimming took 1 base from V and 0 from J; bases not matched to a gene: 1. The CDR3 region is CSARGQGTNTGELFF. DNA of the CDR3: TGCAGTGCTAGAGGACAGGGGACGAACACCGGGGAGCTGTTTTTT.

This clonotype was counted only a few times. The rearrangement links TRBV15 to TRBJ1-5; D possibly corresponds to TRBD1 (5 bases). The CDR3 loop spans 15 amino acids. Trimming left V 1 base short and J 5 bases short, with 12 bases between. Germline CDR1 and CDR2: LNHNV and YYDKDF (reference sequence). CDR3 residues: CATSRGGQADQPQHF. The CDR3 coding sequence is TGTGCCACCAGCAGAGGGGGCCAGGCCGATCAGCCCCAGCATTTT.

This chain's CDR3 is CASLWGAGNTIYF. The CDR3 DNA sequence: TGTGCCAGCCTATGGGGGGCTGGAAACACCATATATTTT. The genes are TRBV28 and TRBJ1-3; perhaps TRBD1 as D (5 bases). The CDR3 contains 13 residues. Germline lookup yields CDR1 MDHEN and CDR2 SYDVKM. Trimming cost V 8 bases and J 2 bases, with 10 bases left between them.

This clonotype was counted between two and nine times. J is TRBJ2-1 and V is TRBV28, with D perhaps matching TRBD1 (5 bases). The CDR3 runs 13 residues. Per germline, CDR1 MDHEN and CDR2 SYDVKM. V dropped 2 bases and J dropped 3 bases, with 5 bases sitting between them. CDR3 in DNA: TGTGCCAGCAGTTTAGACAGCTACAATGAGCAGTTCTTC. Protein product: CASSLDSYNEQFF.